This T cell receptor beta chain was retrieved from a study of shared clonotypes between healthy human individuals. The CDR3 spans 15 residues. Germline CDR1 is MNHEY and CDR2 is SMNVEV (reference sequence). Trimming stripped 5 bases from V and 4 bases from J, with 18 bases between. CD45RO-negative, CCR7-positively selected cells formed the naive CD8 fraction, excluding terminally differentiated effector memory CD45RA+ cells. Adult Caucasians living in Nashville, Tennessee made up all of the donors. Here immunoSEQ multiplex PCR was the method, and the copy in TCRdb shows in-frame clones only, minus some. The data contain some 800,000 clones, 85% to 95% of them seen just once; the ten biggest clones take up approximately 25%.

Sequencing was performed on naive CD8+ T cells sorted from blood. V is TRBV27 and J is TRBJ2-7; D may correspond to TRBD1 or TRBD2 (5 bases each). The receptor was derived from a young man in good health. CDR3 residues: CASSIGGLGTYEQYF. The CDR3 DNA sequence: TGTGCCAGCAGTATAGGAGGCTTGGGGACGTACGAGCAGTACTTC.